This T cell receptor (beta chain) was identified during a study of blood T cell repertoires in COVID-19. This clone showed up just once. CDR1 is SQVTM, CDR2 ANQGSEA, per germline. The CDR3 spans 15 residues. V was pared by 0 bases and J by 0 bases, with 11 bases between. Method: immunoSEQ multiplex PCR; TCRdb's copy keeps in-frame clones and lacks some. The top ten clones hold around 2% of a sample with hundreds of thousands of clones, 88% of them seen once. This clonotype was obtained from a woman aged 40 to 50 with acute COVID-19. The J gene is TRBJ1-1, the V gene TRBV29-1; weak D call: TRBD1 (6 bases). Material for sequencing was PBMCs or T cells enriched from blood (not recorded which). The CDR3 DNA is TGCAGCGTTGAAGATGGGGACAAGATGAACACTGAAGCTTTCTTT. Translation gives CSVEDGDKMNTEAFF. The complete variable domain, with remaining parts taken from reference TRBV29-1 and TRBJ1-1, reads SAVISQKPSRDICQRGTSLTIQCQVDSQVTMMFWYRQQPGQSLTLIATANQGSEATYESGFVIDKFPISRPNLTFSTLTVSNMSPEDSSIYLCSVEDGDKMNTEAFFGQGTRLTVV.